This paragraph reports one T cell receptor (beta chain). A single record per CDR3 protein comes from TCRdb applying MiXCR to the 5' RACE reads. The table has roughly 70,000 distinct CDR3 sequences, about 13% seen once; the top ten hold approximately 5%. Trimming stripped 0 bases from V and 4 bases from J, with 16 bases between. This CDR3 is built from 16 residues. Per germline, CDR1 KGHSH and CDR2 LQKENI. This specimen belongs to a study of early T cells in non-severe SARS-CoV-2 infection. The source of this sequence is an adult who was a healthcare worker with PCR-confirmed SARS-CoV-2 infection or an uninfected control (not recorded which). The sample comprised whole blood. The rearrangement uses TRBV18 and TRBJ2-7; D is perhaps TRBD1 (6 bases). CDR3 bases: TGTGCCAGCTCACCACCTATTGGGGGCCCGATGTACGAGCAGTACTTC. As protein: CASSPPIGGPMYEQYF. The entire variable domain, with the rest obtained from reference TRBV18 and TRBJ2-7, is as follows: NAGVMQNPRHLVRRRGQEARLRCSPMKGHSHVYWYRQLPEEGLKFMVYLQKENIIDESGMPKERFSAEFPKEGPSILRIQQVVRGDSAAYFCASSPPIGGPMYEQYFGPGTRLTVT.